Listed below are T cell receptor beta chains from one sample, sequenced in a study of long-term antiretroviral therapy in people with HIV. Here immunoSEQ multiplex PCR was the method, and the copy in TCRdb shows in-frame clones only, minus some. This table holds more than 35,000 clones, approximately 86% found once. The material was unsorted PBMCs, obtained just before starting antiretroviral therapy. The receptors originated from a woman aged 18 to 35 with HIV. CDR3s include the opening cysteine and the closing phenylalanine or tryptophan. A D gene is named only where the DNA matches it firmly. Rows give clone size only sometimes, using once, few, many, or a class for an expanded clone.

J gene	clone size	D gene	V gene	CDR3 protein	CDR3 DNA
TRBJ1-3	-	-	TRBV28	CASSLLQPYSSGNTIYF	TGTGCCAGCAGTTTACTACAGCCCTATTCCTCTGGAAACACCATATATTTT
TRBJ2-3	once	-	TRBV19	CASRKWEEGTDTQYF	TGTGCCAGCCGTAAATGGGAGGAAGGCACAGATACGCAGTATTTT
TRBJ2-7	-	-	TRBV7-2	CASSLGGGNYEQYF	TGTGCCAGCAGCTTAGGAGGCGGGAACTACGAGCAGTACTTC
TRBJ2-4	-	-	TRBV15	CATSRDLGRLTPLAKNIQYF	TGTGCCACCAGCAGAGATCTCGGACGGTTGACCCCTTTGGCCAAAAACATTCAGTACTTC
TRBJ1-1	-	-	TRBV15	CATSRDRGEAFF	TGTGCCACCAGCAGAGATCGGGGAGAAGCTTTCTTT
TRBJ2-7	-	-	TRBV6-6	CASSYVGQQYF	TGTGCCAGCAGTTACGTGGGTCAGCAGTACTTC
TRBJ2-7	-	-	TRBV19	CASSFGTGERVYEQYF	TGTGCCAGTAGTTTCGGAACAGGTGAAAGGGTCTACGAGCAGTACTTC
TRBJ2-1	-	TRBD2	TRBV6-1	CASSELPSGRGDEQFF	TGTGCCAGCAGTGAACTGCCTAGCGGGAGAGGCGATGAGCAGTTCTTC
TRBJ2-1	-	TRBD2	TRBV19	CASSSSGSSYNEQFF	TGTGCCAGTAGTTCTAGCGGGAGCTCCTACAATGAGCAGTTCTTC
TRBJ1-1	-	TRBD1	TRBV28	CASRTGEAEAFF	TGTGCCAGCAGAACAGGGGAAGCCGAAGCTTTCTTT
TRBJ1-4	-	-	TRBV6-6	CASSYSGGTNEKLFF	TGTGCCAGCAGTTACTCGGGGGGCACTAATGAAAAACTGTTTTTT
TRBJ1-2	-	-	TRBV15	CATTAGVSGYGYTF	TGTGCCACCACGGCAGGGGTTTCAGGCTATGGCTACACCTTC
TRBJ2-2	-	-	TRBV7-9	CASSSRQNTGELFF	TGTGCCAGCAGCTCACGACAGAACACCGGGGAGCTGTTTTTT
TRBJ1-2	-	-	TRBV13	CASSFGNGYTF	TGTGCCAGCAGCTTCGGGAATGGCTACACCTTC
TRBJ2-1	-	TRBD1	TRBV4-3	CASSKGPGQGYNEQFF	TGCGCCAGCAGCAAAGGGCCGGGACAGGGTTACAATGAGCAGTTCTTC
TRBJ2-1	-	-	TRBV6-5	CASGPSSYNEQFF	TGTGCCAGCGGTCCAAGCTCCTACAATGAGCAGTTCTTC
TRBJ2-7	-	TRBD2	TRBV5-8	CASSLAATSFYEQYF	TGTGCCAGCAGCTTGGCTGCGACTAGCTTCTACGAGCAGTACTTC
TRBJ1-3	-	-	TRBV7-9	CASSLVSAGRWGNTIYF	TGTGCCAGCAGCTTAGTCTCGGCCGGGAGATGGGGAAACACCATATATTTT
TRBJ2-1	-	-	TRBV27	CASSFPRPGTGFQVEQFF	TGTGCCAGCAGTTTCCCGAGGCCGGGAACCGGCTTTCAGGTCGAGCAGTTCTTC
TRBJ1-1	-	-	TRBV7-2	CASSSPWAKAEAFF	TGTGCCAGCAGCTCGCCCTGGGCGAAGGCTGAAGCTTTCTTT
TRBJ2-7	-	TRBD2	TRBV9	CASSVAAGGYEQYF	TGTGCCAGCAGCGTAGCAGCGGGAGGCTACGAGCAGTACTTC
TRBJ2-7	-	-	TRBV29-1	CSVGRGGGEQYF	TGCAGCGTAGGAAGGGGAGGGGGCGAGCAGTACTTC
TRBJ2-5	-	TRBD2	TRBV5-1	CASSLASLLAATETQYF	TGCGCCAGCAGCTTGGCCTCGTTACTAGCGGCTACAGAGACCCAGTACTTC
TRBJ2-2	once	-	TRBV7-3	CASSFRVTGELFF	TGTGCCAGCAGCTTTCGAGTCACCGGGGAGCTGTTTTTT
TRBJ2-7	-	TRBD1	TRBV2	CASFGTGVSYEQYF	TGTGCCAGCTTTGGGACAGGAGTCTCCTACGAGCAGTACTTC
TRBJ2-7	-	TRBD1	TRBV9	CASSVDLGGRAYEQYF	TGTGCCAGCAGCGTAGATTTAGGGGGCAGAGCCTACGAGCAGTACTTC
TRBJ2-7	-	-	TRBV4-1	CASSPIERMGEQYF	TGCGCCAGCAGCCCCATCGAGCGAATGGGCGAGCAGTACTTC
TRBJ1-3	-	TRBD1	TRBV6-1	CASSERHNWTGARLQDTIYF	TGTGCCAGCAGTGAACGACACAACTGGACAGGAGCGCGATTACAGGACACCATATATTTT